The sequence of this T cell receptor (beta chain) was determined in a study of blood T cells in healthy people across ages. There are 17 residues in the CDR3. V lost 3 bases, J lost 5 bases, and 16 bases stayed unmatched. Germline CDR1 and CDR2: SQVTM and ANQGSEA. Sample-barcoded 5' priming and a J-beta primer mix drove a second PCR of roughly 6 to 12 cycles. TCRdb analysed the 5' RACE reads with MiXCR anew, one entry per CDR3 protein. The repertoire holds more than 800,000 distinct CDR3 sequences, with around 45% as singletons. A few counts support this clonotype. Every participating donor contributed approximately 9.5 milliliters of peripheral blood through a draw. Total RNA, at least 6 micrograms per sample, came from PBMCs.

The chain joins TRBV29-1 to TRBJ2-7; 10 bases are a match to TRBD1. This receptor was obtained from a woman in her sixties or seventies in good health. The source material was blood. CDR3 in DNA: TGCAGCGTTGATAACTGGGGTGTGGGGACAGGGGCGAACGAGCAGTACTTC. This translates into CSVDNWGVGTGANEQYF.